What follows is one TCR beta chain and its context. These data belong to a study of OX40 agonist ivuxolimab in advanced cancers. The repertoire was sequenced with immunoSEQ multiplex PCR; TCRdb's copy has only in-frame clones and lacks some. The sample yields over 55,000 clones, about nine tenths seen once. Trimming pared 4 bases from V and 4 bases from J, leaving 10 bases between. In germline, CDR1 is MNHEY, CDR2 SVGAGI. The CDR3 totals 13 residues. V and J are TRBV6-5 and TRBJ1-2; D is undetermined. This material consisted of CD4+ or CD8+ T cells sorted from blood, taken in a trial of the OX40 agonist ivuxolimab. The clonotype originates from an adult with an advanced solid tumor such as melanoma, head and neck, liver or kidney cancer. CDR3 sequence (DNA): TGTGCCAGCAGTTCCGGGGATTTCTATGGCTACACCTTC. This gives the protein CASSSGDFYGYTF.